This TCR beta chain was sequenced for a study of patients and donors after allogeneic stem cell transplantation. TCRdb re-analysed the RT-PCR reads in MiXCR, keeping a single row per CDR3 protein. Here the sample spans about 74,000 distinct CDR3 sequences, more than 20% being singletons. This clonotype appeared a few times. The junction had 2 bases not matched to a gene; V was cut back by 6 bases and J by 8 bases. Per the germline V gene, CDR1 is SEHNR and CDR2 is FQNEAQ (reference sequence). The CDR3 loop spans 11 amino acids. Material: blood, either unsorted or a sorted T cell fraction (not recorded which). This clonotype was sampled from a human donor who was either an allogeneic HSCT recipient or a stem cell or donor lymphocyte infusion donor (not recorded which). It is not recorded whose cells these are; they may come from a transplant donor. The rearrangement links TRBV7-9 to TRBJ1-2; TRBD1 matches at 8 bases. The CDR3 DNA reads TGTGCCAGCAGGGCAGGGGGCGGCTACACCTTC. This encodes CASRAGGGYTF.